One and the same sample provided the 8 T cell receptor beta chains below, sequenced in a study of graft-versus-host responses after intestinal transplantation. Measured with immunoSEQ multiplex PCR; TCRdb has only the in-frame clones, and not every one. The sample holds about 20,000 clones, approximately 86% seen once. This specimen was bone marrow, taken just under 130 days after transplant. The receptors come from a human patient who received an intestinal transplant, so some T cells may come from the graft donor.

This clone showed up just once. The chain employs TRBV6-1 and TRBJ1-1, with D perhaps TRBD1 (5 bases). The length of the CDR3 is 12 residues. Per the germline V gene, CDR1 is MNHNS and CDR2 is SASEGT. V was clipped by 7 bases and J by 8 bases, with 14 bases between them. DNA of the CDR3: TGTGCCAGCACCAGGGAGACTACAGAAGCTTTCTTT. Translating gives CASTRETTEAFF.

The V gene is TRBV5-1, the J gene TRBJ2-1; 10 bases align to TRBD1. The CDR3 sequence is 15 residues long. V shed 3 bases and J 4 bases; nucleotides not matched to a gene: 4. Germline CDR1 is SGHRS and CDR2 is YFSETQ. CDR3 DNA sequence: TGCGCCAGCAGCTGGGACAGGGGAAGGTACAATGAGCAGTTCTTC. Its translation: CASSWDRGRYNEQFF.

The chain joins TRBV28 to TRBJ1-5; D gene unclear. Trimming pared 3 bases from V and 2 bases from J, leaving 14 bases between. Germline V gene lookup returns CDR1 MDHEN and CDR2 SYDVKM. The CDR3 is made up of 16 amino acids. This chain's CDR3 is CASSLVEGYGNQPQHF. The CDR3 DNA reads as TGTGCCAGCAGTTTGGTGGAAGGATACGGCAATCAGCCCCAGCATTTT.

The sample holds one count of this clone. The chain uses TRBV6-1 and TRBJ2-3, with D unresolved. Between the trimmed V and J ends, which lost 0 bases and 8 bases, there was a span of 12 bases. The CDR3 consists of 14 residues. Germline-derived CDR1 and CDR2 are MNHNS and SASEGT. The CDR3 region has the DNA TGTGCCAGCAGTGAAGCTGAGGTTTCGGGTACGCAGTATTTT. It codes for CASSEAEVSGTQYF.

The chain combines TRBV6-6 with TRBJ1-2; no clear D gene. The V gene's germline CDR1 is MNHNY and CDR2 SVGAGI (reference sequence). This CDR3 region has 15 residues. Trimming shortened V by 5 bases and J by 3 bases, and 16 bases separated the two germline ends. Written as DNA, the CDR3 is TGTGCCAGCAGTCCAGGACGGCGGCTGGACTATGGCTACACCTTC. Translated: CASSPGRRLDYGYTF.

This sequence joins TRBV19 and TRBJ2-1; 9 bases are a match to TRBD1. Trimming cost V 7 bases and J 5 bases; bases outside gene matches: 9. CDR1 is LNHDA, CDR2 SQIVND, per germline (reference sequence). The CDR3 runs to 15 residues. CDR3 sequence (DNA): TGTGCCAGTACCCCCGGACAGGGGTCCCACAATGAGCAGTTCTTC. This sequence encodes CASTPGQGSHNEQFF.

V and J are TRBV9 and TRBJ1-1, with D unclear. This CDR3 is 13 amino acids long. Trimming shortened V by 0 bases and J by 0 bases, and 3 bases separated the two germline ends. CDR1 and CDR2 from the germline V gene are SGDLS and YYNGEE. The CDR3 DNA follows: TGTGCCAGCAGCGTAGCCATGAACACTGAAGCTTTCTTT. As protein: CASSVAMNTEAFF.

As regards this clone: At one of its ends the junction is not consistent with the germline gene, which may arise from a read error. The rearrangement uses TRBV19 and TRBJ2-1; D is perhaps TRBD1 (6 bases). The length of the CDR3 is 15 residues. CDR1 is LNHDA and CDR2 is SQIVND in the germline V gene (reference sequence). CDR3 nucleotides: TGTGCCAGTAGTATCCAGGGGACCCTCTACAATGAGCAGCTCTTC. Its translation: CASSIQGTLYNEQLF.